One and the same sample provided the 14 T cell receptor beta chains below, sequenced in a study of T cell responses to AZD1222 COVID-19 vaccine. Method: immunoSEQ multiplex PCR; TCRdb's copy keeps in-frame clones and lacks some. The data contain about 15,000 clones, about 87% of them singletons. Sequences were derived from peripheral blood, sampled 28 days after the second AZD1222 dose. These receptors came from an adult who received the AZD1222 COVID-19 vaccine.

The chain has TRBV4-3 and TRBJ1-5, with no clear D. CDR1 is LGHNA and CDR2 is YSLEER in the germline V gene. V was clipped by 0 bases and J by 6 bases, with 6 bases between them. The CDR3 length is 13 residues. The DNA of the CDR3 is TGCGCCAGCAGCCAAGATCTGGTTCAGCCCCAGCATTTT. Translated: CASSQDLVQPQHF.

V and J are TRBV5-6 and TRBJ1-3, with TRBD1 as a possible D gene (6 bases). Trimming stripped 1 base from V and 2 bases from J, with 7 bases between. The CDR3 sequence is 14 residues long. Germline lookup yields CDR1 SGHDT and CDR2 YYEEEE. The chain's CDR3 is CASSLRGAGNTIYF. Here the CDR3 DNA reads TGTGCCAGCAGCTTGAGGGGGGCTGGAAACACCATATATTTT.

The chain links TRBV12-3 or TRBV12-4 to TRBJ1-5; D is unclear. The V gene lost 2 bases and the J gene lost 4 bases, with 6 bases spanning the gap. CDR3 length: 13 residues. The CDR3 DNA follows: TGTGCCAGCAGTTTAAGCGGGAATCAGCCCCAGCATTTT. Translating gives CASSLSGNQPQHF.

The J gene is TRBJ1-3, the V gene TRBV5-1; D remains unclear. V dropped 5 bases and J dropped 12 bases, with 12 bases sitting between them. This CDR3 region has 11 residues. The germline gives CDR1 SGHRS, CDR2 YFSETQ. DNA of the CDR3: TGCGCCAGCAGAGCCGGACTGAGCATATATTTT. It is translated as CASRAGLSIYF.

This chain uses TRBV14 with TRBJ1-5, with TRBD1 as a possible D gene (5 bases). The germline V and J ends were trimmed by 3 bases and 8 bases, with 8 bases remaining between them. Looked up from germline, CDR1 is SGHDN and CDR2 is FVKESK. The CDR3 extends over 12 amino acids. CDR3 nucleotide sequence: TGTGCCAGCAGCCAGGTAGGGGAGCCCCAGCATTTT. Its translation is CASSQVGEPQHF.

V gene TRBV28 combines with J gene TRBJ2-7; the D is unclear. V was trimmed by 8 bases and J by 3 bases, leaving 11 bases between them. CDR3 size: 12 residues. Germline CDR1 is MDHEN and CDR2 is SYDVKM. DNA of the CDR3: TGTGCCAGCCGATACCTAAACTACGAGCAGTACTTC. Protein product: CASRYLNYEQYF.

This chain joins TRBV29-1 and TRBJ1-2; weak D call: TRBD1 (5 bases). This CDR3 contains 14 residues. The germline gives CDR1 SQVTM, CDR2 ANQGSEA. V was clipped by 4 bases and J by 6 bases, with 18 bases between them. The CDR3 region is CSVGQNLQADGYTF. The CDR3 bases are TGCAGCGTTGGCCAGAATCTACAGGCGGATGGCTACACCTTC.

The chain has TRBV10-3 and TRBJ2-3; 7 nucleotides agree with TRBD2. The CDR3 length is 14 residues. V gave up 5 bases and J gave up 5 bases; unmatched junction bases: 7. Germline lookup yields CDR1 ENHRY and CDR2 SYGVKD. Written as DNA, the CDR3 is TGTGCCATCAGTAGCGGGGAAGCGGGAGATACGCAGTATTTT. Translating it yields CAISSGEAGDTQYF.

The chain carries TRBV19 and TRBJ2-3, with a possible D match to TRBD1 (6 bases). The CDR3 has 16 amino acids. Germline V gives CDR1 LNHDA, CDR2 SQIVND (reference sequence). Trimming cost V 5 bases and J 3 bases, with 18 bases left between them. The CDR3 sequence: CASSAFGTPTTDTQYF. The CDR3 region has the DNA TGTGCCAGTAGTGCCTTCGGGACACCTACGACAGATACGCAGTATTTT.

CDR3 sequence (DNA): TGCGCCAGCAGTGAAGGGGGGACTGGTCACACCATATATTTT. Translated: CASSEGGTGHTIYF. V and J are TRBV10-1 and TRBJ1-3, with D possibly being TRBD1 (6 bases). The V and J ends lost 3 bases and 8 bases respectively, with 14 bases between them. Germline-derived CDR1 and CDR2 are WNHNN and SYGVQD (reference sequence). CDR3 size: 14 residues.

The gene calls are TRBV19 and TRBJ2-3; TRBD1 might be the D (6 bases). The CDR3 contains 12 residues. Germline lookup yields CDR1 LNHDA and CDR2 SQIVND (reference sequence). Trimming removed 10 bases from V and 4 bases from J, with 12 bases in between. In DNA form, the CDR3 reads TGTGCCATTTCATCAGGGGCAGATACGCAGTATTTT. Protein sequence: CAISSGADTQYF. Looking up the rest from reference TRBV19 and TRBJ2-3 gives the full variable domain: DGGITQSPKYLFRKEGQNVTLSCEQNLNHDAMYWYRQDPGQGLRLIYYSQIVNDFQKGDIAEGYSVSREKKESFPLTVTSAQKNPTAFYLCAISSGADTQYFGPGTRLTVL.

The rearrangement uses TRBV7-2 and TRBJ2-6; D remains unclear. Trimming took 3 bases from V and 1 from J, leaving 7 bases between them. The length of the CDR3 is 15 residues. The germline V gene encodes CDR1 SGHTA and CDR2 FQGNSA. CDR3 sequence reads: CASSLRFSGANVLTF. CDR3 in DNA: TGTGCCAGCAGCTTGAGGTTTTCTGGGGCCAACGTCCTGACTTTC.

The chain recombines TRBV7-2 with TRBJ2-1; 9 bases map to TRBD2. The CDR3 spans 15 residues. The germline gives CDR1 SGHTA, CDR2 FQGNSA. The V gene end was trimmed by 0 bases and the J gene end by 5 bases; junction bases not matched to a gene: 2. CDR3 sequence reads: CASSLAAGGHNEQFF. For the CDR3, the DNA is TGTGCCAGCAGCTTAGCAGCGGGAGGCCACAATGAGCAGTTCTTC.

The chain links TRBV28 to TRBJ2-2; D may be TRBD1 (6 bases). Germline V gives CDR1 MDHEN, CDR2 SYDVKM. V lost 4 bases and J lost 1, with 7 bases in between. The CDR3 totals 14 residues. The chain's CDR3 is CASSSGQNTGELFF. The CDR3 nucleotides read TGTGCCAGCAGTTCGGGACAGAACACCGGGGAGCTGTTTTTT.